This TCR beta chain comes out of a study of T cells in Graves' hyperthyroidism and ophthalmopathy (dated by TCRdb to about 2019). Study-wide context: Peripheral blood was collected at initial diagnosis, before any treatment. To identify distinguishing TCR V-J signatures, a discovery cohort of about 100 patients was used, comprising some 45 with Graves' ophthalmopathy and some 60 with stable Graves' hyperthyroidism. Prospective prediction of ophthalmopathy was tested in an independent validation cohort of approximately 18 hyperthyroidism patients and 15 to 17 patients who later progressed to ophthalmopathy. The approximately 100 discovery patients were divided at random into training and test sets in a 7:3 ratio. In about six Graves' hyperthyroidism patients, the study also compared T-cell repertoires from thyroid tissue with T-cell repertoires from blood. After sampling, hyperthyroidism patients received methimazole starting at 30 mg daily, and ophthalmopathy patients received high-dose intravenous methylprednisolone. TCR Vbeta CDR3 sequencing of 120 to 150 peripheral blood samples (roughly 41 ophthalmopathy, about 80 hyperthyroidism and approximately 17 progressor patients) is reported in the paper. General conclusions and limits of the study: In validation, the model predicted progression to ophthalmopathy a median of roughly 6.5 months before onset, with approximately 68% sensitivity and more than 72% specificity. No statistical method was used to fix the sample size in advance, and group allocation was not hidden from the investigators. Ophthalmopathy was separated from stable hyperthyroidism by a 13 V-J signature model, with just over 85% sensitivity and 81% to 82% specificity obtained in cross-validation and 80%/75% obtained in testing. Most expanded thyroid clonotypes (frequency above 0.001) were also detected in blood, a finding suggesting that blood repertoires may reflect thyroid immune responses.

Relative to germline, V is 5 bases shorter and J is 5 bases shorter, with 17 bases between their ends. The CDR3 contains 15 residues, cysteine and phenylalanine counted. Of all the DNA, just the CDR3 is kept, 45 bases in frame from base 1. CDR1 and CDR2 were assigned from the germline V gene as SGHVS and FQNEAQ. Graves' hyperthyroidism was defined as stable when no progression to ophthalmopathy occurred over 18 months of follow-up. Hyperthyroidism patients were newly diagnosed, had a disease duration of under 2 months, and were aged 18 to 65 years. The study excluded patients with uncontrolled infections, other autoimmune diseases, pregnancy or lactation. Diagnoses were based on clinical symptoms, serum thyroxine and TRAb, thyroid ultrasound and orbital computed tomography. PBMCs were separated from roughly 10 ml of fresh peripheral blood using Ficoll-Paque density gradient centrifugation. Trizol reagent was used to extract total RNA, and RNA quality was then checked on an Agilent 2100 Bioanalyzer.

Amplification of TCR beta CDR3 regions was carried out from RNA transcripts. For the first round of RT-PCR on the TCR CDR3, the HTBI primer set was used together with the Qiagen OneStep RT-PCR kit. Libraries were constructed in a second round of multiplex PCR, after which size selection and purification were performed. The libraries were sequenced on an Illumina HiSeq2000 using paired-end 100 bp reads. The study's processing was this. SOAPnuke was used to process the raw data, removing reads that contained adapters or uncalled bases, had a mean Phred below 15, or lacked an exact match to the constant primer or identifier. High-quality paired reads were merged using COPE v1.2.5, and each unique nucleotide sequence was defined as a clonotype. MiTCR v1.1 was used to align the clonotypes against IMGT TRBV, TRBD and TRBJ reference segments. The analysis included only V-J combinations with a frequency above 0.0001, which together covered more than 99% of the repertoires. A TCS score was defined as the ratio of F50 (clonal expansion) to E x V (chaos), with BLOSUM62-based TCRdist applied between CDR3 peptides within each V-J. Welch's t-statistics and random forest reduced approximately 520 V-J features to fewer than 15, which were used in a naive Bayes classifier (R e1071). TCRdb itself trimmed the public reads at Q25 with fastp, ran MiXCR and retained productive beta chains. All rows with the same CDR3 protein become a single entry with the most common DNA and genes. For this entry, the V and J calls and clone size follow TCRdb and not the study's own pipeline. This sample gives hundreds of thousands of distinct CDR3 sequences in total; about a sixth of them show up just once. 3.8% of the sample lies in the top ten.

This clonotype was found many times. Its antigen specificity is not known. No much larger clone exists at a distance of one base, and base qualities are not known. This chain joins TRBV7-8 to TRBJ2-3; no D gene can be assigned with confidence. The sample was blood. This TCR was sampled from a woman aged 25 to 39 with Graves' hyperthyroidism. The CDR3 sequence is CASSEVLALLDTQYF. The nucleotide sequence is given as TGTGCCAGCAGCGAGGTTTTAGCCTTATTAGATACGCAGTATTTT.